This is a list of T cell receptor beta chains from one sample in a study of T-cell memory formation after mild COVID-19. TCRdb reprocessed the 5' RACE reads via MiXCR and lists one record per CDR3 protein. The sample includes fewer than 350,000 distinct CDR3 sequences, 14% of them seen just once. Sequencing used PBMCs or a T cell subset sorted from them (not recorded which). Every receptor here comes from a young man who had mild COVID-19 (a few samples of this study predate the infection). Cell type and time point are not known. CDR3s include the opening cysteine and the closing phenylalanine or tryptophan. The D gene is left open where the match is weak. The size entry is marked missing in some rows and otherwise reads once, few, many or a size class.

TRBJ1-1 | many | . | TRBV12-3/TRBV12-4 | TGTGCCAGCAGTCGGGAGTATTCGAACACTGAAGCTTTCTTT | CASSREYSNTEAFF
TRBJ1-3 | . | . | TRBV20-1 | TGCAGTGCTAGAGACCCCGGTTCTGGAAACACCATATATTTT | CSARDPGSGNTIYF
TRBJ2-2 | . | . | TRBV4-1 | TGCGCCAGCAGCCAAGTACAAGGAAATACCGGGGAGCTGTTTTTT | CASSQVQGNTGELFF
TRBJ1-3 | . | . | TRBV10-3 | TGTGCCATCCACGGGTCAGGGAACTCTGGAAACACCATATATTTT | CAIHGSGNSGNTIYF
TRBJ2-3 | many | . | TRBV5-1 | TGCGCCAGCAGCTTGGGGCTTTCATCCGGGGATACGCAGTATTTT | CASSLGLSSGDTQYF
TRBJ2-7 | . | . | TRBV4-3 | TGCGCCAGCAGCCAAGACTACCGGGACATCCACGAGCAGTACTTC | CASSQDYRDIHEQYF
TRBJ1-3 | many | . | TRBV4-3 | TGCGCCAGCAGCCAAGGTCCTGGAAACACCATATATTTT | CASSQGPGNTIYF
TRBJ1-2 | . | TRBD1 | TRBV11-2 | TGTGCCAGCAGCTCGGACAGGGGTCCAACCGTTTATCCGGGCTACACCTTC | CASSSDRGPTVYPGYTF
TRBJ2-6 | . | . | TRBV9 | TGTGCCAGCAGCGTCAGGGCCGGGGCCAACGTCCTGACTTTC | CASSVRAGANVLTF
TRBJ1-2 | . | . | TRBV6-2/TRBV6-3 | TGTGCCAGCAGTTTGATGACCTATGGCTACACCTTC | CASSLMTYGYTF
TRBJ2-7 | few | TRBD1 | TRBV10-3 | TGTGCCATCAGTGACTCAGGGGGCTACGAGCAGTACTTC | CAISDSGGYEQYF
TRBJ2-3 | few | TRBD1 | TRBV5-1 | TGCGCCAGCAGCTTCGAATGGGACAGCTATGATACGCAGTATTTT | CASSFEWDSYDTQYF
TRBJ2-1 | . | TRBD2 | TRBV20-1 | TGCAGTGCTAGAGTCGAAGGGAGCGGGGGTGCCTACAATGAGCAGTTCTTC | CSARVEGSGGAYNEQFF
TRBJ2-2 | few | TRBD1 | TRBV6-6 | TGTGCCAGTAGGCGTAGGACAGGGAACACCGGGGAGCTGTTTTTT | CASRRRTGNTGELFF
TRBJ1-5 | many | . | TRBV7-8 | TGTGCCAGCAGCTTAGGCCCGGGGAATCAGCCCCAGCATTTT | CASSLGPGNQPQHF
TRBJ2-5 | . | TRBD1 | TRBV9 | TGTGCCAGCAGCGTAGGGACAGGGTACCAAGAGACCCAGTACTTC | CASSVGTGYQETQYF
TRBJ2-2 | few | . | TRBV9 | TGTGCCAGCAGCCTGGAGATATTGCCTTGGCGCCACACCGGGGAGCTGTTTTTT | CASSLEILPWRHTGELFF
TRBJ2-3 | few | TRBD1 | TRBV4-2 | TGTGCCAGCAGCCAAGACGGGACAGGGGCTTTCACAGATACGCAGTATTTT | CASSQDGTGAFTDTQYF
TRBJ2-1 | . | . | TRBV7-6 | TGTGCCAGCAGCTACAGGGTCGGTGAGCAGTTCTTC | CASSYRVGEQFF
TRBJ2-2 | . | TRBD1 | TRBV7-3 | TGTGCCAGCAGCCAACAGGGGTACGGGGAGCTGTTTTTT | CASSQQGYGELFF
TRBJ1-1 | many | . | TRBV12-3/TRBV12-4 | TGTGCCAGCAGTTTAGGCGTAAGGAACACTGAAGCTTTCTTT | CASSLGVRNTEAFF
TRBJ2-5 | few | . | TRBV5-1 | TGCGCCAGCACCCCGGGACGGCAGTACCAAGAGACCCAGTACTTC | CASTPGRQYQETQYF
TRBJ1-2 | . | TRBD1 | TRBV7-2 | TGTGCCAGCAGCTTAAAGGGACAGGGAATTGGGGGCTACACCTTC | CASSLKGQGIGGYTF
TRBJ2-1 | few | . | TRBV12-3/TRBV12-4 | TGTGCCAGCAGTTCTACAGGGCCCTCCAAGCAGTTCTTC | CASSSTGPSKQFF
TRBJ2-1 | . | . | TRBV20-1 | TGCAGTGCTAGAGACCGAAACAGGGACTCCTACAATGAGCAGTTCTTC | CSARDRNRDSYNEQFF
TRBJ2-3 | few | . | TRBV10-2 | TGCGCCAGCAGTGTGGTTCCAGCGGCAGGGACAGATACGCAGTATTTT | CASSVVPAAGTDTQYF
TRBJ2-3 | few | . | TRBV5-5 | TGTGCCAGCAGTAAAACCTCCCCAGATACGCAGTATTTT | CASSKTSPDTQYF
TRBJ1-5 | . | TRBD1 | TRBV7-9 | TGTGCCAGCAGCCCAGGGGGGACCGATGGCAATCAGCCCCAGCATTTT | CASSPGGTDGNQPQHF
TRBJ2-2 | few | . | TRBV4-3 | TGCGCCAGCAGCCAAGAGTGGGGGTTCTTCGACGGGGAGCTGTTTTTT | CASSQEWGFFDGELFF
TRBJ2-2 | . | . | TRBV7-2 | TGTGCCAGCAGCTTAGTGGCACTAGCATCAACCGGGGAGCTGTTTTTT | CASSLVALASTGELFF
TRBJ2-2 | few | . | TRBV20-1 | TGCAGTGCTAGAGATCGGGTCACCGGGGAGCTGTTTTTT | CSARDRVTGELFF